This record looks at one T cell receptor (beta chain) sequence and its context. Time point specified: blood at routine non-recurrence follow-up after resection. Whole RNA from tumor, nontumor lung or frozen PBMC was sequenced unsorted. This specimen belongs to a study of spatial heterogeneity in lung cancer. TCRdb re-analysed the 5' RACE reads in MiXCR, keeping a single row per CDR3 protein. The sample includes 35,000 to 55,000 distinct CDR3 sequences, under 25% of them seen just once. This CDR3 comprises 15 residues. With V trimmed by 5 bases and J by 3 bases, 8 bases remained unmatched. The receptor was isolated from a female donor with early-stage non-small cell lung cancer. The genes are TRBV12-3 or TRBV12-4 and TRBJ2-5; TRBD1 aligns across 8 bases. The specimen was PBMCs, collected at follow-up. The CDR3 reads CASSAGDRLKETQYF. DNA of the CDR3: TGTGCCAGCAGTGCCGGGGACAGGTTAAAAGAGACCCAGTACTTC.